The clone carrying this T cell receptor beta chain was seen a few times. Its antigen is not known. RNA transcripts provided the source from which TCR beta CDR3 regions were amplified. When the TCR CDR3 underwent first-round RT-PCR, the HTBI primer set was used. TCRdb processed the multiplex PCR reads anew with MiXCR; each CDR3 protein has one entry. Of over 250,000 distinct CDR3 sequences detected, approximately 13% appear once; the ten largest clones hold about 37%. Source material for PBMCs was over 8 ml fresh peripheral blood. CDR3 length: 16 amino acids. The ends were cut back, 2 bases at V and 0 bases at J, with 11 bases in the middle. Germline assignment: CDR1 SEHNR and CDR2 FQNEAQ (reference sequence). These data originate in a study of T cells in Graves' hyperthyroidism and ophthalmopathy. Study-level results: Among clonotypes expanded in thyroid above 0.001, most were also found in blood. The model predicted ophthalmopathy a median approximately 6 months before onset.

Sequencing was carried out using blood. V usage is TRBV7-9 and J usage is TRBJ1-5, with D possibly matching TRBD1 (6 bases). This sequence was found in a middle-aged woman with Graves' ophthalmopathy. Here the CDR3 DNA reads TGTGCCAGCAGCTTAAGTGGCAGGGGTAGCAATCAGCCCCAGCATTTT. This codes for CASSLSGRGSNQPQHF.